The source of this TCR beta chain is a study of T cell responses to AZD1222 COVID-19 vaccine. General study points: Only a handful of AZD1222 recipients, several in all, had baseline seropositivity. The study sampled repertoires only after the peak T cell response. The CD4 TCRs associated with vaccination extended across spike and predominated at 160-218 and 743-854. Nearly half of unique spike-specific TCRs reportedly avoided B.1.351 and B.1.1.7 mutated regions.

V lost 5 bases, J lost 3 bases, and 6 bases stayed unmatched. The length of the CDR3 is 16 residues. Germline V gives CDR1 SGHTA, CDR2 FQGNSA. TCRdb's copy holds only in-frame clones and misses some; the assay was immunoSEQ multiplex PCR. The sample gives roughly 80,000 clones, 85% to 90% of which show up once; 4.5% to 6% is in the top ten. Worth noting for this clone: Its antigen remains unknown.

This specimen was peripheral blood, taken on day 0 of AZD1222 vaccination. This sequence originates from an adult in good health. The chain has TRBV7-2 and TRBJ1-6; 8 positions agree with TRBD1. The CDR3 DNA follows: TGTGCCAGCAGCCTACGGACAGGGATCTATAATTCACCCCTCCACTTT. Its protein is CASSLRTGIYNSPLHF.